These 17 T cell receptor beta chains share one sample of origin, sequenced in a study of shared clonotypes between healthy human individuals. Repertoires were generated with immunoSEQ multiplex PCR, while TCRdb's copy carries only in-frame clones and drops some. The sample includes some 2,100,000 clones, about 93% of them seen just once. Positively selected for CCR7, the CD45RO-negative cells used as naive CD8 cells excluded terminally differentiated effector memory CD45RA+ cells. Source material: naive CD8+ T cells from PBMCs. The receptor source for this set is a man younger than 30 in good health. Some clones in this sample may be carry-over from other donors' samples.

The V call is TRBV5-1, the J call TRBJ1-1; D gene uncertain. The CDR3 is made up of 13 amino acids. Per the germline V gene, CDR1 is SGHRS and CDR2 is YFSETQ. Trimming pared 2 bases from V and 1 base from J, leaving 6 bases between. DNA of the CDR3: TGCGCCAGCAGCTTCGGCCCGAACACTGAAGCTTTCTTT. Its protein product is CASSFGPNTEAFF.

The chain combines TRBV7-6 with TRBJ2-1; D could derive from TRBD1 or TRBD2 (5 bases each). V lost 4 bases and J lost 4, with 17 bases in between. Germline V gene sequence: CDR1 SGHVS, CDR2 FNYEAQ. The CDR3 is 16 amino acids. The CDR3 region is CASSWDPTGLYNEQFF. The CDR3 DNA follows: TGTGCCAGCAGCTGGGACCCTACGGGTCTGTACAATGAGCAGTTCTTC. The variable domain in full, completed from reference TRBV7-6 and TRBJ2-1, reads GAGVSQSPRYKVTKRGQDVALRCDPISGHVSLYWYRQALGQGPEFLTYFNYEAQQDKSGLPNDRFSAERPEGSISTLTIQRTEQRDSAMYRCASSWDPTGLYNEQFFGPGTRLTVL.

This chain joins TRBV10-3 and TRBJ2-7, with 8 bases identical to TRBD1. From germline, CDR1 is ENHRY and CDR2 SYGVKD. V dropped 7 bases and J dropped 5; count of bases not matched to a gene: 13. This CDR3 contains 15 residues. Written as DNA, the CDR3 is TGTGCCATCACCGTAAGGACAGGGATTGTCCACGAGCAGTACTTC. Translating gives CAITVRTGIVHEQYF.

V usage is TRBV12-5 and J usage is TRBJ2-5; the D gene is possibly TRBD1 (6 bases). Between the trimmed V and J ends, which lost 2 bases and 5 bases, there was a span of 15 bases. Germline CDR1 LGHNT, CDR2 FRNRAP. This CDR3 contains 15 residues. This chain's CDR3 is CASGLIQGSGETQYF. CDR3 DNA sequence: TGTGCTAGTGGTTTGATTCAGGGGTCGGGGGAGACCCAGTACTTC. The full variable domain, its missing parts supplied by reference TRBV12-5 and TRBJ2-5, is DARVTQTPRHKVTEMGQEVTMRCQPILGHNTVFWYRQTMMQGLELLAYFRNRAPLDDSGMPKDRFSAEMPDATLATLKIQPSEPRDSAVYFCASGLIQGSGETQYFGPGTRLLVL.

On this clone: This specimen includes other DNA sequences encoding the same CDR3. The chain combines TRBV5-1 with TRBJ2-7; D is unclear. Germline assignment: CDR1 SGHRS and CDR2 YFSETQ. V lost 4 bases to trimming and J lost 3 bases, with 8 bases between them. The CDR3 loop spans 12 amino acids. CDR3 bases: TGCGCCAGCAGCCTCAACCACTACGAGCAGTACTTC. Translation gives CASSLNHYEQYF.

The rearrangement joins TRBV5-4 to TRBJ1-2, with TRBD1 identical over 9 bases. Trimming took 4 bases from V and 8 from J; bases not matched to a gene: 3. Germline V gene lookup returns CDR1 SGHNT and CDR2 YYREEE (reference sequence). This CDR3 is 12 amino acids long. CDR3 coding DNA: TGTGCCAGCAGCCCGGACAGGGGCGGCTACACCTTC. Protein product: CASSPDRGGYTF.

V and J are TRBV5-1 and TRBJ2-1; 9 bases fit TRBD1. J was trimmed by 2 bases and V by 1 base; bases with no gene match: 4. CDR1 and CDR2 (germline): SGHRS, YFSETQ. The CDR3 length is 16 residues. The CDR3 spells CASSLTRQGAYNEQFF. The CDR3 nucleotides are TGCGCCAGCAGCTTGACCCGACAGGGGGCCTACAATGAGCAGTTCTTC.

The rearrangement uses TRBV28 and TRBJ2-3; 11 bases align to TRBD2. CDR1 and CDR2 from the germline V gene are MDHEN and SYDVKM. CDR3 size: 14 residues. With 10 bases clipped from V and 5 bases from J, the junction kept 8 bases outside the gene matches. CDR3 coding DNA: TGTGCCATCCGCCGACTAGCGGGAAGAGATACGCAGTATTTT. This codes for CAIRRLAGRDTQYF.

The chain uses TRBV9 and TRBJ2-7; TRBD2 matches 10 bases. The CDR3 extends over 15 amino acids. V was clipped by 0 bases and J by 4 bases; unmatched bases: 4. Germline V CDR1 and CDR2: SGDLS, YYNGEE. The CDR3 DNA is TGTGCCAGCAGCGTAGGAGGGACTAGCGTTTACGAGCAGTACTTC. Its protein product is CASSVGGTSVYEQYF.

The chain uses TRBV4-1 and TRBJ2-2; D remains ambiguous. Trimming stripped 5 bases from V and 5 bases from J, with 18 bases between. This CDR3 spans 16 amino acids. The germline V gene encodes CDR1 MGHRA and CDR2 YSYEKL. The CDR3 DNA is TGCGCCAGCAGCACCGAACCCGTCAAAGGGACCGGGGAGCTGTTTTTT. This encodes CASSTEPVKGTGELFF.

CDR3 sequence reads: CASSSSSGPHYEQYF. The CDR3 DNA is TGTGCCAGCAGCTCGTCTAGCGGGCCTCACTACGAGCAGTACTTC. The chain joins TRBV5-4 to TRBJ2-7; 8 bases are a match to TRBD2. In germline, CDR1 is SGHNT, CDR2 YYREEE (reference sequence). V lost 3 bases, J lost 3 bases, and 8 bases stayed unmatched. This CDR3 has 15 amino acids.

The chain links TRBV27 to TRBJ2-7, with 10 bases that match TRBD1. Losses at the gene ends were 3 bases for V and 12 bases for J; bases not matched to a gene: 5. This CDR3 is built from 12 residues. The germline CDR1 and CDR2 sequences are MNHEY and SMNVEV (reference sequence). CDR3 amino acids: CASSFDRGQPYF. In nucleotides, the CDR3 is TGTGCCAGCAGTTTCGACAGGGGGCAGCCGTACTTC.

The rearrangement uses TRBV19 and TRBJ1-2; D remains ambiguous. The CDR3 extends over 14 amino acids. Trimming removed 0 bases from V and 6 bases from J, with 11 bases in between. Germline assignment: CDR1 LNHDA and CDR2 SQIVND (reference sequence). The chain's CDR3 is CASSIDGEEHGYTF. The CDR3 coding sequence is TGTGCCAGTAGTATAGATGGCGAAGAACATGGCTACACCTTC.

This chain links TRBV2 with TRBJ1-1; D is undetermined. Trimming pared 5 bases from V and 0 bases from J, leaving 10 bases between. The CDR3 has 14 amino acids. CDR1 and CDR2 from the germline V gene are SNHLY and FYNNEI. The CDR3 bases are TGTGCCAGCAGTCCTACATTGGTGAACACTGAAGCTTTCTTT. It specifies CASSPTLVNTEAFF.

CDR3 sequence: CASSQGRGISDNEQFF. The CDR3, as DNA: TGCGCCAGCAGCCAAGGCAGGGGGATTTCGGACAATGAGCAGTTCTTC. The chain combines TRBV4-3 with TRBJ2-1; the match to TRBD1 covers 7 bases. The germline gives CDR1 LGHNA, CDR2 YSLEER. CDR3 size: 16 residues. V lost 1 base and J lost 5; bases outside the gene matches: 8.

The V gene is TRBV6-6, the J gene TRBJ1-4; D not certain. The CDR3 runs to 12 residues. V lost 7 bases and J 8 bases, leaving 11 bases between the germline ends. Looked up from germline, CDR1 is MNHNY and CDR2 is SVGAGI (reference sequence). The CDR3 DNA follows: TGTGCCAGCACCAATACATGGGAAAAACTGTTTTTT. Protein: CASTNTWEKLFF.

V and J are TRBV9 and TRBJ1-2; unclear D gene. V lost 6 bases to trimming and J lost 2 bases, with 17 bases between them. The CDR3 is 15 amino acids. From germline, CDR1 is SGDLS and CDR2 YYNGEE. This CDR3 is CASTDGSGVNYGYTF. Here the CDR3 DNA reads TGTGCCAGCACCGACGGCTCCGGGGTCAACTATGGCTACACCTTC.